Included here is one T cell receptor (beta chain) sequence, with context. Authors' processing steps: Estimation of nucleated cell counts was performed using reference gene primer amplification. TCRdb's table, derived via immunoSEQ multiplex PCR, lists solely in-frame clones and lacks some. V and J calls and clone size are those listed in that table; D and trimming were worked out from the DNA. Of roughly 380,000 clones in the sample, roughly 86% were seen once. Recruitment covered about 25 US areas and drew participants whose ages spanned roughly 18 to 90 years. Participants reported their clinical history, and cohort assignment relied on those reports. CDR3 length: 14 amino acids. Germline V gene lookup returns CDR1 SGDLS and CDR2 YYNGEE. V gave up 2 bases and J gave up 7 bases; unmatched junction bases: 3. The data were obtained in a study of blood T cell repertoires in COVID-19.

The clonotype comes from a woman between 25 and 40 years old who had been exposed to COVID-19. The sample taken for sequencing was PBMCs or T cells enriched from blood (not recorded which). The chain links TRBV9 to TRBJ1-5; the match to TRBD1 covers 10 bases. CDR3: CASSVMDRGQPQHF. The CDR3 DNA sequence: TGTGCCAGCAGCGTTATGGACAGGGGGCAGCCCCAGCATTTT.